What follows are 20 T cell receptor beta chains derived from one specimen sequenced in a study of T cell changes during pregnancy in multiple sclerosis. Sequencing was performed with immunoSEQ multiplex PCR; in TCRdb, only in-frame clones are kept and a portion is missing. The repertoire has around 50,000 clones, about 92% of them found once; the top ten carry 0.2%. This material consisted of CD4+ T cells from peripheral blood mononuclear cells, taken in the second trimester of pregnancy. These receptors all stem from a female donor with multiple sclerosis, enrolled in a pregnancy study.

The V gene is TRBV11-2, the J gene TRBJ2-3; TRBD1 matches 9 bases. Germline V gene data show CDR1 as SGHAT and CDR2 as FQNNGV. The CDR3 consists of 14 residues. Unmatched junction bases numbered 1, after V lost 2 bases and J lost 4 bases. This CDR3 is CASSLTGGADTQYF. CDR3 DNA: TGTGCCAGCAGCTTAACAGGGGGCGCAGATACGCAGTATTTT.

The CDR3 sequence: CASSLDGTGSPLHF. In nucleotides, the CDR3 is TGCGCCAGCAGCTTAGACGGGACAGGTTCACCCCTCCACTTT. The chain recombines TRBV5-1 with TRBJ1-6; 8 nucleotides match TRBD1. Per the germline V gene, CDR1 is SGHRS and CDR2 is YFSETQ. CDR3 length: 14 residues. After removal of 2 bases from V and 9 bases from J, the junction contained 4 bases not matched to a gene.

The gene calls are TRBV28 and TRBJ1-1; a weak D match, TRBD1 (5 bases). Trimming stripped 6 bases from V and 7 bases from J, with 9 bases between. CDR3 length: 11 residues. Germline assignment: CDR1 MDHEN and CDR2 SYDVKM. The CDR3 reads CASSQGFEAFF. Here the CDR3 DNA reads TGTGCCAGCAGCCAGGGTTTTGAAGCTTTCTTT.

The CDR3 protein is CASSLKIGGSAGNRGDTQYF. The DNA of the CDR3 is TGTGCCAGCAGTTTAAAGATTGGTGGGTCGGCCGGAAATAGAGGAGATACGCAGTATTTT. This chain connects TRBV28 to TRBJ2-3; D not certain. This CDR3 has 20 amino acids. CDR1 is MDHEN and CDR2 is SYDVKM in the germline V gene. With 2 bases removed from V and 5 bases from J, the gap between germline ends came to 29 bases.

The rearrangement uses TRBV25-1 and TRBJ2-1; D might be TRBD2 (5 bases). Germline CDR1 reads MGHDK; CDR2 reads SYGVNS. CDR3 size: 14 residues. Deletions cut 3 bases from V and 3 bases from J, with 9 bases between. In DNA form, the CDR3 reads TGTGCCAGCAGTGACCCCGGGATCTACAATGAGCAGTTCTTC. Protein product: CASSDPGIYNEQFF.

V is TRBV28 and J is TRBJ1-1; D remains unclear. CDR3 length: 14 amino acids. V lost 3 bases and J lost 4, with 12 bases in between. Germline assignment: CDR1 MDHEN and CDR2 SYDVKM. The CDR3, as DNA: TGTGCCAGCAGTTTTTCATTGGCGGGCACTGAAGCTTTCTTT. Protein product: CASSFSLAGTEAFF.

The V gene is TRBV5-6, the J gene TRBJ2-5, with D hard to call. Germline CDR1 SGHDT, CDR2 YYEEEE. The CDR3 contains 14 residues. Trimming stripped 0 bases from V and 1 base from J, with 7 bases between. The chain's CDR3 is CASSLVTVQETQYF. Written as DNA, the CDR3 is TGTGCCAGCAGCTTGGTTACAGTCCAAGAGACCCAGTACTTC.

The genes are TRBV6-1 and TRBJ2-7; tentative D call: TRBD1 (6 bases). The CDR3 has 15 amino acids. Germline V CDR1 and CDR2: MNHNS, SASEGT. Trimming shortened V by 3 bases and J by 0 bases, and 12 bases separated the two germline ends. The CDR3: CASSEDQGLSYEQYF. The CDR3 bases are TGTGCCAGCAGTGAGGATCAGGGGCTCTCCTACGAGCAGTACTTC.

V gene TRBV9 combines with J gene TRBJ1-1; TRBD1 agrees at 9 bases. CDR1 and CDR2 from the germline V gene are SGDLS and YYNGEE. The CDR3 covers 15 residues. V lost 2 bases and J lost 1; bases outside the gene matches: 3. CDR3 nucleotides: TGTGCCAGCAGCGTGGGGACAGGGAGGAACACTGAAGCTTTCTTT. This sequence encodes CASSVGTGRNTEAFF.

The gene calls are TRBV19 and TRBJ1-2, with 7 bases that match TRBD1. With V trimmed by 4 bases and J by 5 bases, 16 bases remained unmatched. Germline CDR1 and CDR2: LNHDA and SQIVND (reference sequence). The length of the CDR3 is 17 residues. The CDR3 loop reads CASSNGGPGQGEYGYTF. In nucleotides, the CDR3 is TGTGCCAGTAGTAACGGCGGACCAGGGCAGGGGGAGTATGGCTACACCTTC. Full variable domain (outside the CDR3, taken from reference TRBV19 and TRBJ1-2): DGGITQSPKYLFRKEGQNVTLSCEQNLNHDAMYWYRQDPGQGLRLIYYSQIVNDFQKGDIAEGYSVSREKKESFPLTVTSAQKNPTAFYLCASSNGGPGQGEYGYTFGSGTRLTVV.

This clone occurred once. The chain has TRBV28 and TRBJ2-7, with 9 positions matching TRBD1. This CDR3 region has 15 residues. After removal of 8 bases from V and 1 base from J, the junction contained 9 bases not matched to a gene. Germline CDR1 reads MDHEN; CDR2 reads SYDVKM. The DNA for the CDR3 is TGTGCCAGCTACTCTCCGGGACAGGGTTCCTACGAGCAGTACTTC. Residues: CASYSPGQGSYEQYF. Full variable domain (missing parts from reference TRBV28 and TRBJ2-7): DVKVTQSSRYLVKRTGEKVFLECVQDMDHENMFWYRQDPGLGLRLIYFSYDVKMKEKGDIPEGYSVSREKKERFSLILESASTNQTSMYLCASYSPGQGSYEQYFGPGTRLTVT.

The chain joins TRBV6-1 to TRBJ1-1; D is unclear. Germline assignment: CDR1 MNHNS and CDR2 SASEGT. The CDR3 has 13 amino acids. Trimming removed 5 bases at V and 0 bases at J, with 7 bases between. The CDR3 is CASSTEMNTEAFF. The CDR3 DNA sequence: TGTGCCAGCAGTACAGAGATGAACACTGAAGCTTTCTTT.

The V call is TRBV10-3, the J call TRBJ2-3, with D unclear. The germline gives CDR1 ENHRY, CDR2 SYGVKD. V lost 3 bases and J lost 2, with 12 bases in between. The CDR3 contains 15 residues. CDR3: CAISEEARPTDTQYF. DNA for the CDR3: TGTGCCATCAGTGAAGAGGCGCGCCCCACAGATACGCAGTATTTT.

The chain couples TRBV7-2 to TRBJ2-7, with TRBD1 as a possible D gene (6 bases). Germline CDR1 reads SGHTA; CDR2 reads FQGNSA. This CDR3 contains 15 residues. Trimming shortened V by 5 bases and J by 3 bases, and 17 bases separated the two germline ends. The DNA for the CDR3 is TGTGCCAGCAGCCCTACCCGGGACACCTTCTACGAGCAGTACTTC. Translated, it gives CASSPTRDTFYEQYF.

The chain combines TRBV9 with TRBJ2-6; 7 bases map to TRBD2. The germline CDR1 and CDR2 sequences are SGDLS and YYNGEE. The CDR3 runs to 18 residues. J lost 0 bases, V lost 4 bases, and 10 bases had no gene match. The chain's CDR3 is CASSFKTGGYSGANVLTF. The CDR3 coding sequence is TGTGCCAGCAGCTTCAAGACGGGGGGTTACTCTGGGGCCAACGTCCTGACTTTC.

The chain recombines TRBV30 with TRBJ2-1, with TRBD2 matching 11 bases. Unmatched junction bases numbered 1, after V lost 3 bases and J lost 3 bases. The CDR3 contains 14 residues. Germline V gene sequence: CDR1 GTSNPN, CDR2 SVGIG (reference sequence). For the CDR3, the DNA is TGTGCCTGGAGACTAGCGGGAGACTACAATGAGCAGTTCTTC. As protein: CAWRLAGDYNEQFF.

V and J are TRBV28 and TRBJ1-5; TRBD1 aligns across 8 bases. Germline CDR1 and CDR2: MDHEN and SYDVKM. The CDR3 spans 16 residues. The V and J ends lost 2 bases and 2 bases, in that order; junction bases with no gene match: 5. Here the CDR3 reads CASSLQLTGGNQPQHF. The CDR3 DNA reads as TGTGCCAGCAGTTTACAATTGACAGGGGGCAATCAGCCCCAGCATTTT. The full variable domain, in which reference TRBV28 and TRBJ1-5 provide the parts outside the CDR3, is DVKVTQSSRYLVKRTGEKVFLECVQDMDHENMFWYRQDPGLGLRLIYFSYDVKMKEKGDIPEGYSVSREKKERFSLILESASTNQTSMYLCASSLQLTGGNQPQHFGDGTRLSIL.

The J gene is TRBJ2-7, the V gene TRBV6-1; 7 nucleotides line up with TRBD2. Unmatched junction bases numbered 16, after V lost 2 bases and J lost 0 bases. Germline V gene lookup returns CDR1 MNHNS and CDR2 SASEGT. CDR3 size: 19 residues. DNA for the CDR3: TGTGCCAGCAGTGAACCTCGCGGGGGACTACAGGTAATCTCCTACGAGCAGTACTTC. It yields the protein CASSEPRGGLQVISYEQYF.

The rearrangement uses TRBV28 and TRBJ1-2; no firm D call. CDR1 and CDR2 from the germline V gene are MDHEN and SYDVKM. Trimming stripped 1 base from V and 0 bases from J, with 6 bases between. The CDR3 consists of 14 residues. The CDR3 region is CASSLFSTNYGYTF. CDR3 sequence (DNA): TGTGCCAGCAGTTTATTTTCAACTAACTATGGCTACACCTTC.

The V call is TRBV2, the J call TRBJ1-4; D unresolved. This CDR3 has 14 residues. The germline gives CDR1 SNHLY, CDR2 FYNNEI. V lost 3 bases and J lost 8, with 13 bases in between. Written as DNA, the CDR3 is TGTGCCAGCAGTGAGGGAGTTCTTCCCGAAAAACTGTTTTTT. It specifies CASSEGVLPEKLFF.